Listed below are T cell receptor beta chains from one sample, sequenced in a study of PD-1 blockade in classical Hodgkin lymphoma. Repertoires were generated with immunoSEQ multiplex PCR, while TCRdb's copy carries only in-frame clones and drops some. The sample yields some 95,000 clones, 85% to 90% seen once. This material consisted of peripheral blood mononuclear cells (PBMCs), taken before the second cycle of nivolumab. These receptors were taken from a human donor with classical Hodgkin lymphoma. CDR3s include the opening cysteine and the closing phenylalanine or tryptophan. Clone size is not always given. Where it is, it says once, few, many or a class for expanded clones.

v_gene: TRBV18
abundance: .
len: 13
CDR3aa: CASSLGPHNEQFF

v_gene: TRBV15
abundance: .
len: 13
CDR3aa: CATSRILGNTIYF

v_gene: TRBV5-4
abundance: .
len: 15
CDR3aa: CASSPGQEDYNEQFF

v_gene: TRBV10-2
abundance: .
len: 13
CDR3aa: CASSESPSYEQYF

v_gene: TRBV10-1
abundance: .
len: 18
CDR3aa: CASSDSGTSGSKPDTQYF

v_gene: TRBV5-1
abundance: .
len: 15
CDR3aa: CASSLRGGGTDTQYF

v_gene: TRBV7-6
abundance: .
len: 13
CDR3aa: CASSLDRDTEAFF

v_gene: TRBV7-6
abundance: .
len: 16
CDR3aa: CASDQLSRTSGYEQYF

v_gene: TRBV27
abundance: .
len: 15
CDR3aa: CASSLGVSSYNEQFF

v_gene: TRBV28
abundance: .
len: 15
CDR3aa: CASSFYRDNDGEQFF

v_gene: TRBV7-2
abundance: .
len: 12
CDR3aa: CASSLPPYEQYF

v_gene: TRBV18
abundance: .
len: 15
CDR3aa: CASSPKRGENNEQFF

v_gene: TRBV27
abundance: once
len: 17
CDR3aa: CASNFQEPEFSYNEQFF

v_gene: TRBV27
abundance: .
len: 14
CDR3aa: CASRLTGLAYEQYF

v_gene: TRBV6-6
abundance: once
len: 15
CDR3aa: CASSSAGGSHYGYTF

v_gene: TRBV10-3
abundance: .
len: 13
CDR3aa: CAISESSAYEQYF

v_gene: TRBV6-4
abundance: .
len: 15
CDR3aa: CASSPGTSGVYEQFF

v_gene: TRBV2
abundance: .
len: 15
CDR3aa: CASRPTSGHVYEQFF

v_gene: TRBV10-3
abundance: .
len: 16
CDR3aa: CATRGAGGSSYNEQFF

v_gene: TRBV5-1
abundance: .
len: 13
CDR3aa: CASSGGTNSPLHF

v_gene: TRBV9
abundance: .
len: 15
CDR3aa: CASSVGGQPSDTQYF

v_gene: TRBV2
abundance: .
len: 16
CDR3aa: CASSEKGSWTGNTIYF

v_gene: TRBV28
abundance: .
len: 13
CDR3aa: CASSLIGSYEQYF

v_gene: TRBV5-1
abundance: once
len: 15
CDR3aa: CASSLDGISNTEAFF

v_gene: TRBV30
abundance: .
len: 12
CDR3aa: CAWRTGRETQYF

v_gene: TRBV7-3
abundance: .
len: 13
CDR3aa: CASSLRGGQTQYF

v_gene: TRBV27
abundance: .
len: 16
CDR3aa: CASSLYQGRGPGELFF

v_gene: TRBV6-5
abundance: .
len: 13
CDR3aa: CASSYSGADTQYF

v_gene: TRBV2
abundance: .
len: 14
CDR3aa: CASSVGLGQETQYF

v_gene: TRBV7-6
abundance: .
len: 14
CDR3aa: CASSSRQGLDEQYF

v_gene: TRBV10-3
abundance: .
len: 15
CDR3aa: CAIMGAGTSADTQYF

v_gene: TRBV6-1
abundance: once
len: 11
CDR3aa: CASSGNRGPYF

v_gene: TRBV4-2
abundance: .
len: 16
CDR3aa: CASSPGPRGGGNTIYF

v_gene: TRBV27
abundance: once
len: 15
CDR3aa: CASSFGTGGSYEQYF

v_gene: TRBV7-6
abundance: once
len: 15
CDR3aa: CASSDPTGFADTQYF

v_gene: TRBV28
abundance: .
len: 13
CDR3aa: CASHGTLTDTQYF

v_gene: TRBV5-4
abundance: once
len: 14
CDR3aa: CASRQSGTSHEQFF

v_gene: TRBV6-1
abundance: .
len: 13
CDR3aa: CASSEFGNTEAFF

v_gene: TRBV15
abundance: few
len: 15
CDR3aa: CATSREGTQGQPQHF

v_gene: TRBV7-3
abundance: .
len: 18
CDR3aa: CASSASGPGTSGSLEQFF

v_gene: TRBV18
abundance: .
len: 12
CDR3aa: CASSRDRDEQYF

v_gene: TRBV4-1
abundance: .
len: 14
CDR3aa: CADPRDRWGNEQFF

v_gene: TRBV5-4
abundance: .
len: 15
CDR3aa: CASSLEWGPNTEAFF

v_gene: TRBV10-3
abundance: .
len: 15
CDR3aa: CAISPQEEANEKLFF

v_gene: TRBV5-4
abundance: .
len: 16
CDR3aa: CASSLRDRPITDTQYF

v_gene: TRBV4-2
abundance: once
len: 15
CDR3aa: CASSQDNKGIYEQYF

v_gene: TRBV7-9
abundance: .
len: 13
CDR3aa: CASLEGMNTEAFF

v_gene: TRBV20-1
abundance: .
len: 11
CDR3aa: CSARDVYEQYF

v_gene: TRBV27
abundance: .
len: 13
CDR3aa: CASSRTPHYEQYF

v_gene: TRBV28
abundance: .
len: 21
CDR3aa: CASSLWFGLRGTSGNTGELFF

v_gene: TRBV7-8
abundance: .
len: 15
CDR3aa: CASSPSAGSQETQYF

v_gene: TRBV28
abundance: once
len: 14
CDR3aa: CASSLRAGYQPQHF

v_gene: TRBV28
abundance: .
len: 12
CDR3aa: CASGVNTGELFF

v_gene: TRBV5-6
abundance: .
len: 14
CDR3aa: CASSGYRDQNIQYF